This T cell receptor (beta chain) is from a study of blood T cell repertoires in COVID-19. Study at large: Spain, Italy and the United States supplied samples that represented acute and convalescent COVID-19.

This clone was detected only once. Germline-derived CDR1 and CDR2 are SNHLY and FYNNEI. V lost 9 bases and J lost 7, with 16 bases in between. This CDR3 has 12 residues. Original processing notes: Scientists estimated how many nucleated cells there were by amplifying reference gene primers. Repertoires were generated with immunoSEQ multiplex PCR, while TCRdb's copy carries only in-frame clones and drops some. V and J calls plus clone size are reproduced from that table; the DNA served to infer D and trimming. The sample shows about 300,000 clones, about 91% of them seen only once. Sequenced sample: peripheral blood. The chain employs TRBV2 and TRBJ2-7; tentatively, D is TRBD2 (6 bases). This TCR was recovered from a woman aged 25 to 39 who had recovered from COVID-19. CDR3 residues: CASLGGAGEQYF. DNA for the CDR3: TGTGCCAGTCTAGGAGGGGCTGGGGAGCAGTACTTC.